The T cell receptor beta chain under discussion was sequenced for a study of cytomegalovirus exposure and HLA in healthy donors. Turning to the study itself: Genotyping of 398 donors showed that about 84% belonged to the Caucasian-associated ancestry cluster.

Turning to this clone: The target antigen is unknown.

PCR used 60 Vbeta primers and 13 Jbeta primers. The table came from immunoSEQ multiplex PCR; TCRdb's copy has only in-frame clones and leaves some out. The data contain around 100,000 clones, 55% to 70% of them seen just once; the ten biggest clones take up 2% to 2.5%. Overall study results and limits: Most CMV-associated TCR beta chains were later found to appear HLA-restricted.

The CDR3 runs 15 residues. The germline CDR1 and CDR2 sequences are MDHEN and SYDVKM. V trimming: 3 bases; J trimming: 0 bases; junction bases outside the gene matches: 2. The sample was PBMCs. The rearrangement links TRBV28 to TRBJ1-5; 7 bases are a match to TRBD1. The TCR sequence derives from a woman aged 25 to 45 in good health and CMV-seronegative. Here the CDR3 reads CASSLGQISNQPQHF. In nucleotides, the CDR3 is TGTGCCAGCAGTTTGGGACAGATTAGCAATCAGCCCCAGCATTTT.